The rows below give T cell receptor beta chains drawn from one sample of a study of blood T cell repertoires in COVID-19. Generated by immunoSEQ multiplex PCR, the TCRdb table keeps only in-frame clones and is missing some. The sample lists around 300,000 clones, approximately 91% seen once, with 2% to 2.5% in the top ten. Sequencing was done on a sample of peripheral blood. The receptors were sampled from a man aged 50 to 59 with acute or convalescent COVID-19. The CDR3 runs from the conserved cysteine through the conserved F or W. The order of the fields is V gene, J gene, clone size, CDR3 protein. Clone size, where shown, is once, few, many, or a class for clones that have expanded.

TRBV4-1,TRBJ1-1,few,CASSHGQANTEAFF
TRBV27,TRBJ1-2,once,CASGTRGGYGYTF
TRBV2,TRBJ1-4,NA,CASSGSGDEKLFF
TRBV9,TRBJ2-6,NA,CASSPDRVLGTGANVLTF
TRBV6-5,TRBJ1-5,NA,CASIQGSNQPQHF
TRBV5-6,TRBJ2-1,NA,CASSLRLVSSYNEQFF
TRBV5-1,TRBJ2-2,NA,CASSRTGANTGELFF
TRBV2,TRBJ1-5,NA,CASSEADRGGQPQHF
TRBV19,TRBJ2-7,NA,CASSRAGPLGGEQYF
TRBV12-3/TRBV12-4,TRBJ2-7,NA,CASSYPGTREQYF
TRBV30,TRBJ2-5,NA,CAWSLQTGMGETQYF
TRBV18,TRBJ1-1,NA,CASSPEQGAMGNTEAFF
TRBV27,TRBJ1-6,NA,CASSGRQGASYNSPLHF
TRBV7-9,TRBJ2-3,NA,CASSPYRGSRDTQYF
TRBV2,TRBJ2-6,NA,CASSEDQEGQSSGANVLTF
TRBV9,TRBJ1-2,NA,CASSVGPGQSYGYTF
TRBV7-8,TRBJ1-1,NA,CASSLTGGYTEAFF
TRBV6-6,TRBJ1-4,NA,CASSYRVLANEKLFF
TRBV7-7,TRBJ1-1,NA,CASSEVIGEAFF
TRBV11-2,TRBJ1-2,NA,CASTSTSNYGYTF
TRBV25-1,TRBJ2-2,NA,CASSEFAGTNTGELFF
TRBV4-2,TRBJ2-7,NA,CASSQEAGGGNEQYF
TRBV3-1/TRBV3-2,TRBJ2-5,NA,CASSNRVVVQETQYF
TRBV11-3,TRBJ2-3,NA,CASSEGTSGDTDTQYF
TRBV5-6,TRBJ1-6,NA,CASSFSDSSPLHF
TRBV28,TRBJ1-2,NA,CATRPRSYGYTF
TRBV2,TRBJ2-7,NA,CASRPTSSPYEQYF
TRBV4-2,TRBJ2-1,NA,CASSQVHTGGSGHEQFF
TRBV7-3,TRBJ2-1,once,CASSLGDRGTDEQFF
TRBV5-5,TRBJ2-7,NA,CASSSPSLFYEQYF
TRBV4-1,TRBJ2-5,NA,CASSRRQDQETQYF
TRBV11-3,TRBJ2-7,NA,CASSRSGGSYEQYF
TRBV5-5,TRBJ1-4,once,CASSLSGQGGNLANEKLFF
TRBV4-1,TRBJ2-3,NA,CASSPSGGASDTQYF
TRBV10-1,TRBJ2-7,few,CASSDGSGAYEQYF
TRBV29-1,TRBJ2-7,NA,CSGYAGGAPHSYEQYF
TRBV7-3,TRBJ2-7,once,CASSSSGLGEQYF
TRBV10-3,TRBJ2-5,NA,CAISESDEVEVETQYF
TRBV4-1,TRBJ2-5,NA,CASSQDRASGVEQETQYF
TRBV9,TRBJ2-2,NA,CASSNHGTGGTGELFF
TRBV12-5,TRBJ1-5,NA,CASGYDKVQYMDQPQHF
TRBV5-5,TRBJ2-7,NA,CASSLNFDFEYEQYF
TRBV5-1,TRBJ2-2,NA,CASTNPGTQNTGELFF
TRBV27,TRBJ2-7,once,CASSSSVLEQYF
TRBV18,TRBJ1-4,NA,CASSRRDQNEKLFF
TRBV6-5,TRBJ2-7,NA,CASRGEGGSYEQYF